The next 5 T cell receptor beta chains were all read from a single sample in a study of blood T cell repertoires in COVID-19. Profiling relied on immunoSEQ multiplex PCR, and the TCRdb table lists in-frame clones only, not all of them. Of over 100,000 clones in the sample, around three quarters were seen once. Material for sequencing was peripheral blood. All receptors derive from a woman at least 80 years old with acute or convalescent COVID-19.

In this sample, this clone turned up a few times. This chain links TRBV7-3 with TRBJ1-6; no firm D call. This CDR3 has 14 residues. Germline CDR1 is SGHTA and CDR2 is FQGTGA. The V end lost 2 bases, the J end lost 6 bases, and 8 bases lay between the germline ends. CDR3 sequence reads: CASSLYGINSPLHF. The CDR3 DNA reads as TGTGCCAGCAGCTTATACGGGATTAATTCACCCCTCCACTTT.

The chain carries TRBV9 and TRBJ2-5; 7 bases fit TRBD2. This CDR3 has 15 amino acids. Unmatched junction bases numbered 7, after V lost 2 bases and J lost 3 bases. Looked up from germline, CDR1 is SGDLS and CDR2 is YYNGEE. The CDR3 DNA reads as TGTGCCAGCAGCGTCGGGGGGTTCAACAAAGAGACCCAGTACTTC. This gives the protein CASSVGGFNKETQYF.

CDR3 nucleotide sequence: TGTGCCAGCAGCGTTTCAGCGGGAGACTCCTACGAGCAGTACTTC. This translates into CASSVSAGDSYEQYF. The gene calls are TRBV9 and TRBJ2-7; 8 positions agree with TRBD2. The CDR3 spans 15 residues. Per germline, CDR1 SGDLS and CDR2 YYNGEE. Trimming cost V 2 bases and J 0 bases; bases outside gene matches: 4. The variable domain in full, with the rest retrieved from reference TRBV9 and TRBJ2-7, is DSGVTQTPKHLITATGQRVTLRCSPRSGDLSVYWYQQSLDQGLQFLIQYYNGEERAKGNILERFSAQQFPDLHSELNLSSLELGDSALYFCASSVSAGDSYEQYFGPGTRLTVT.

V and J are TRBV6-6 and TRBJ1-4; no clear D. The germline V gene encodes CDR1 MNHNY and CDR2 SVGAGI (reference sequence). Trimming took off 5 bases at V and 3 bases at J, with 7 bases between the two ends. The CDR3 is 13 residues long. The CDR3 loop reads CASSDTANEKLFF. In DNA, the CDR3 is TGTGCCAGCAGTGACACGGCTAATGAAAAACTGTTTTTT.

This chain links TRBV30 with TRBJ1-1, with 10 bases matching TRBD1. Germline loops: CDR1 GTSNPN, CDR2 SVGIG (reference sequence). CDR3 size: 12 residues. Trimming at V came to 7 bases and at J to 10 bases, leaving 9 bases not matched to a gene. The CDR3 nucleotides are TGTGCCTCGGACAGGGGGACTTATGGAGCTTTCTTT. Translation: CASDRGTYGAFF.